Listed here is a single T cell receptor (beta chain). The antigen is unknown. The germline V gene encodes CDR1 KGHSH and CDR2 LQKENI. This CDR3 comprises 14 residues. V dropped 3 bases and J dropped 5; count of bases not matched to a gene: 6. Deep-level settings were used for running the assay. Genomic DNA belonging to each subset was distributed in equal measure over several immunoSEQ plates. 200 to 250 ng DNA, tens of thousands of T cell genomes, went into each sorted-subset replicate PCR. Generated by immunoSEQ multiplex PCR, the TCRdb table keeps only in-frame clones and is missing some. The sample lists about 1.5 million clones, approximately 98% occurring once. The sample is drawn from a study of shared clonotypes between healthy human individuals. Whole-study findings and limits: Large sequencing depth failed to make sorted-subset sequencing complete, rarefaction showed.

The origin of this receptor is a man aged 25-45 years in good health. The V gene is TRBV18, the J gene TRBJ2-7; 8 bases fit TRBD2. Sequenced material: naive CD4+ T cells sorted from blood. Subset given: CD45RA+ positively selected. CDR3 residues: CASSPQAGGDEQYF. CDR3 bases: TGTGCCAGCTCACCGCAGGCGGGAGGAGACGAGCAGTACTTC.